This T cell receptor (beta chain) was retrieved from a study of blood T cell repertoires in COVID-19. Turning to the study itself: The United States, Italy and Spain provided the acute and convalescent COVID-19 samples. PBMCs, B-cell-depleted T cells, or T cells provided the cDNA or gDNA that made up the material.

In the authors' workflow: Reference gene primer amplification gave nucleated cell count estimates. Using immunoSEQ multiplex PCR, the repertoire was profiled, and TCRdb retains in-frame clones only, with some absent. Clonal size and the V and J genes are those of that table, whereas D and trimming came from the DNA. The sample consists of 120,000 or so clones, 65% to 90% of them appearing once. V dropped 4 bases and J dropped 2; count of bases not matched to a gene: 9. CDR3 length equals 16 residues. The V gene's germline CDR1 is SGHTA and CDR2 FQGNSA. This clonotype was sampled from a woman aged 80 or older with acute or convalescent COVID-19. The sequenced material came from peripheral blood. The chain combines TRBV7-2 with TRBJ2-3; 7 nucleotides line up with TRBD2. The CDR3 nucleotides read TGTGCCAGCAGCTCAGCCCGCGGGGGTTCCACAGATACGCAGTATTTT. It is translated as CASSSARGGSTDTQYF.